Listed below are T cell receptor beta chains from one sample, sequenced in a study of neurological immune-mediated disorders. TCRdb redid the calling of the 5' RACE reads with MiXCR, one entry per CDR3 protein. This sample has about 120,000 distinct CDR3 sequences, with about 3.4% found just once. The specimen sequenced was PBMCs. These receptor sequences come from a woman in her 30s with multiple sclerosis. The CDR3 runs from the conserved cysteine through the conserved F or W.

j_gene	v_gene	CDR3aa
TRBJ2-1	TRBV20-1	CSARSPMVSHSRFYNEQFF
TRBJ2-7	TRBV20-1	CSARGQGRYEQYF
TRBJ2-2	TRBV11-2	CASSLDGTGELFF
TRBJ2-3	TRBV29-1	CSGDWGDTQYF
TRBJ2-2	TRBV7-2	CASSLGGGRATGELFF
TRBJ1-5	TRBV20-1	CSARGRPGVQHF
TRBJ1-1	TRBV19	CASSPPRWGRAEAFF
TRBJ1-1	TRBV25-1	CASSDTLATEAFF
TRBJ2-3	TRBV6-2/TRBV6-3	CASSYRETDTQYF
TRBJ2-3	TRBV2	CASGGTSGTTDTQYF
TRBJ2-7	TRBV9	CASSVGAQGTNEQYF
TRBJ2-3	TRBV20-1	CSAWDRGRVDTQYF
TRBJ2-2	TRBV20-1	CSAWSNTGELFF
TRBJ2-1	TRBV7-6	CASSLSGHPYNEQFF
TRBJ1-1	TRBV20-1	CSAEGAPTGLNTEAFF
TRBJ1-2	TRBV6-1	CASSEFIGANGYTF
TRBJ2-5	TRBV5-1	CASSGDRVETQYF
TRBJ2-1	TRBV7-2	CASRKGGAGNEQFF
TRBJ2-7	TRBV6-5	CASGEGQGVIYEQYF
TRBJ2-5	TRBV7-2	CASSFGQGYQETQYF
TRBJ2-5	TRBV14	CASSHGVRRETQYF
TRBJ2-2	TRBV5-1	CASSLVSTGELFF
TRBJ1-2	TRBV5-1	CASSLSRRLYGYTF
TRBJ1-1	TRBV5-1	CASSVQGAAGMNTEAFF
TRBJ2-3	TRBV3-1	CASSQDSRGVAITDTQYF
TRBJ2-5	TRBV20-1	CSAYNRDSQETQYF
TRBJ1-1	TRBV9	CASSVSGQLNTEAFF
TRBJ2-7	TRBV2	CASSERGRGPYEQYF
TRBJ1-1	TRBV12-3/TRBV12-4	CASRLGARLHTEAFF
TRBJ2-5	TRBV12-3/TRBV12-4	CASSFRVGGETQYF
TRBJ2-1	TRBV7-2	CASSLVSGSSYNEQFF
TRBJ2-4	TRBV3-1	CASSPGLAGVNIQYF
TRBJ2-3	TRBV7-8	CASSLGAHTDTQYF
TRBJ1-5	TRBV18	CASSPQRGLGQPQHF
TRBJ2-2	TRBV5-1	CASSLGDGGTGELFF
TRBJ1-1	TRBV29-1	CSATGSSDTEAFF
TRBJ2-2	TRBV5-1	CASSLIAGVDTGELFF
TRBJ2-2	TRBV9	CASSRGGDTGELFF
TRBJ2-5	TRBV10-3	CAISDGPAGRETQYF
TRBJ1-5	TRBV9	CASSVDPTRQPQHF
TRBJ2-7	TRBV12-3/TRBV12-4	CASSLQGIEQYF
TRBJ1-1	TRBV5-1	CASRGKMNTEAFF
TRBJ1-1	TRBV12-3/TRBV12-4	CASSLIGTSTEAFF
TRBJ2-2	TRBV14	CASSPQTLRAGELFF
TRBJ1-2	TRBV12-3/TRBV12-4	CASRMTGGVYGYTF
TRBJ2-5	TRBV24-1	CATADGQVQTQYF
TRBJ1-1	TRBV18	CASSPKGATEAFF
TRBJ2-5	TRBV7-9	CASSSITEGWETQYF
TRBJ2-7	TRBV12-3/TRBV12-4	CASSGLPDRGTYEQYF
TRBJ2-1	TRBV7-8	CASSLAGTTRYNEQFF
TRBJ1-1	TRBV5-1	CASSEGATEAFF
TRBJ2-1	TRBV18	CASSPLPNEQFF
TRBJ1-5	TRBV5-8	CASSLAPVESWPQHF
TRBJ2-5	TRBV20-1	CSASLRIRETQETQYF
TRBJ2-1	TRBV5-1	CASKSAHNEQFF
TRBJ2-6	TRBV6-2/TRBV6-3	CASSFDRDRGLGANVLTF
TRBJ2-3	TRBV10-2	CASSRTSGRDATDTQYF
TRBJ2-1	TRBV20-1	CSAGGTWGSHEQFF
TRBJ2-7	TRBV20-1	CSAIAGGRYEQYF